Below are 3 T cell receptor beta chains sequenced from a single sample in a study of early T cells in non-severe SARS-CoV-2 infection. Each CDR3 protein is one row after TCRdb ran MiXCR on the 5' RACE reads. This table holds tens of thousands of distinct CDR3 sequences, roughly 4.8% found once. The material sequenced was whole blood. The receptor source for this set is an adult who was a healthcare worker with PCR-confirmed SARS-CoV-2 infection or an uninfected control (not recorded which).

This clonotype has at least ten counts. The rearrangement links TRBV30 to TRBJ1-1; unclear D gene. CDR1 and CDR2 from the germline V gene are GTSNPN and SVGIG (reference sequence). The V gene lost 3 bases and the J gene lost 1 base, with 6 bases spanning the gap. This CDR3 is 12 amino acids long. The CDR3 reads CAWSFRNTEAFF. DNA of the CDR3: TGTGCCTGGAGCTTCAGGAACACTGAAGCTTTCTTT.

This clonotype has ten or more counts. The chain couples TRBV5-4 to TRBJ2-7; 8 nucleotides match TRBD1. The V gene's germline CDR1 is SGHNT and CDR2 YYREEE (reference sequence). The CDR3 extends over 15 amino acids. The junction had 5 bases not matched to a gene; V was cut back by 2 bases and J by 1 base. The CDR3 region is CASSFPGQASYEQYF. In DNA form, the CDR3 reads TGTGCCAGCAGCTTTCCGGGACAGGCGTCCTACGAGCAGTACTTC.

Many counts were recorded for this clonotype. The J gene is TRBJ1-1, the V gene TRBV25-1; D is unresolved. CDR1 and CDR2 from the germline V gene are MGHDK and SYGVNS. The CDR3 has 12 residues. Deletions cut 7 bases from V and 6 bases from J, with 12 bases between. This CDR3 is CASTTEVAEAFF. Here the CDR3 DNA reads TGTGCCAGCACGACTGAGGTAGCTGAAGCTTTCTTT.